This TCR beta chain originates from a study of T-cell reconstitution after alpha-beta-depleted transplantation in children. Study results and limitations: Where some patients showed high TCRbeta diversity at day 60, it came from recipient T cells and thymic progenitors that had survived. Expanded clones from the graft, numbering several hundred, reportedly supplied alpha-beta T cells about two months after transplant. Counts and diversity of T cells one year after transplant came mostly from newly produced T cells.

This CDR3 comprises 16 residues. Germline V CDR1 and CDR2: SGHKS, YYEKEE (reference sequence). Preparation of the TCRbeta library used unique molecular identifiers. TCRdb passed the PCR reads through MiXCR, listing each CDR3 protein once. Of around 110,000 distinct CDR3 sequences detected, about a tenth appear once; the ten largest clones hold under 35%. Concerning this clonotype itself: What it recognizes is unknown. A much larger clone differs from this one at a single base, so this may be a read error.

The sequence came from a boy aged 2 to 9 with acute lymphoblastic leukemia, due to receive a stem cell transplant. V and J are TRBV5-5 and TRBJ1-5; D is ambiguous. The sample here was PBMCs, taken before TCRalphabeta/CD19-depleted stem cell transplant. The DNA of the CDR3 is TGTGGCAGCAGCTCGACGGAGCTATATAGCAATCAGCCCCAGCATTTT. It specifies CGSSSTELYSNQPQHF.